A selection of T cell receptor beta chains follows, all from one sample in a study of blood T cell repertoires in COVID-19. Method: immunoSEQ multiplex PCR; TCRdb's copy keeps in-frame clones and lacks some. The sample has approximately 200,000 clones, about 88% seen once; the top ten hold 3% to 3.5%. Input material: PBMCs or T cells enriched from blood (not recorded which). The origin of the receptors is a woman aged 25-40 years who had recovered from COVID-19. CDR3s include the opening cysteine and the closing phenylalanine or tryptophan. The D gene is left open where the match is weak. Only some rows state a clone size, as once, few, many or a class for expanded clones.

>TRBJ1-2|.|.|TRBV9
CASSVEGRGGYGYTF
TGTGCCAGCAGCGTAGAAGGGAGGGGCGGCTATGGCTACACCTTC
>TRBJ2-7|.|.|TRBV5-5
CASSLLLGAYEQYF
TGTGCCAGCAGCTTACTCCTCGGTGCCTACGAGCAGTACTTC
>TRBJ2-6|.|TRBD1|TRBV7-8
CASSVQQGTGANVLTF
TGTGCCAGCAGCGTCCAACAGGGGACAGGGGCCAACGTCCTGACTTTC
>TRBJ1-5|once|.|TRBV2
CASTWDNLNQPQHF
TGTGCCAGCACCTGGGACAACTTAAATCAGCCCCAGCATTTT
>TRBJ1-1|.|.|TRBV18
CASSLQGMNTEAFF
TGTGCCAGCTCACTACAGGGAATGAACACTGAAGCTTTCTTT
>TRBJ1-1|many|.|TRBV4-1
CASSQVLGGIGAFF
TGCGCCAGCAGCCAAGTCCTCGGGGGGATCGGTGCTTTCTTT
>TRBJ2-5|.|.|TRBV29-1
CSVGAGQETQYF
TGCAGCGTTGGGGCAGGGCAAGAGACCCAGTACTTC
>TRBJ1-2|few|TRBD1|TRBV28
CASSLWGAGGDGYTF
TGTGCCAGCAGTTTATGGGGAGCAGGGGGCGATGGCTACACCTTC
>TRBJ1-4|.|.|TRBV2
CASSGRGTNEKLFF
TGTGCCAGCAGTGGCCGGGGAACTAATGAAAAACTGTTTTTT
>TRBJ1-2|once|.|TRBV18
CASSPTTEANYGYTF
TGTGCCAGCTCACCGACGACAGAAGCTAACTATGGCTACACCTTC
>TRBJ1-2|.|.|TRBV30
CAWGGGWSDTNYGYTF
TGTGCCTGGGGGGGTGGATGGTCTGACACTAACTATGGCTACACCTTC
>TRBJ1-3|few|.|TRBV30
CAWSRGVSGNTIYF
TGTGCCTGGAGCAGGGGAGTTAGTGGAAACACCATATATTTT
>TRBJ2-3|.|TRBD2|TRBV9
CASSFTGSFGGGGAADTQYF
TGTGCCAGCAGCTTCACAGGATCTTTCGGTGGCGGGGGTGCCGCAGATACGCAGTATTTT
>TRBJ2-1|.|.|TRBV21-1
CASSIDTGKQNNEQFF
TGTGCCAGCAGCATTGACACAGGGAAACAGAACAATGAGCAGTTCTTC
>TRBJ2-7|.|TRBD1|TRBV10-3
CAISEEGARSEQYF
TGTGCCATCAGTGAGGAGGGGGCGCGATCCGAGCAGTACTTC
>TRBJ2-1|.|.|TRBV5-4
CASSPGERYNEQFF
TGTGCCAGCAGCCCAGGGGAGCGATACAATGAGCAGTTCTTC
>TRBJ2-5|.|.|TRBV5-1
CASSSKTAGETQYF
TGCGCCAGCAGCTCTAAGACAGCAGGGGAGACCCAGTACTTC
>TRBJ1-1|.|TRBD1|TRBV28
CASSTGGANTEAFF
TGTGCCAGCAGTACAGGGGGGGCGAACACTGAAGCTTTCTTT
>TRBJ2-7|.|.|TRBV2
CASHSEPYEQYF
TGTGCCAGCCATTCGGAGCCTTACGAGCAGTACTTC
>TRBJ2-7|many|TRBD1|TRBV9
CASSVRDRAYEQYF
TGTGCCAGCAGCGTACGGGACAGGGCCTACGAGCAGTACTTC
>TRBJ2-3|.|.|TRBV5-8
CASSLQRILGYTDTQYF
TGTGCCAGCAGCTTGCAGCGGATCCTGGGATACACAGATACGCAGTATTTT
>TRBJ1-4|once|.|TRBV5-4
CASSLGQTTNEKLFF
TGTGCCAGCAGCTTGGGACAGACAACTAATGAAAAACTGTTTTTT
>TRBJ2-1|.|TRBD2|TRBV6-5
CASSLGLADYNEQFF
TGTGCCAGCAGTTTAGGACTAGCGGACTACAATGAGCAGTTCTTC
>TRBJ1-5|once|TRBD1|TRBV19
CASSGTGYSNQPQHF
TGTGCCAGTAGCGGGACAGGGTATAGCAATCAGCCCCAGCATTTT
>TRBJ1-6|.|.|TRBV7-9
CASSLRDFNSPLHF
TGTGCCAGCAGCTTGAGGGACTTTAATTCACCCCTCCACTTT
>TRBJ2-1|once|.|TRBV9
CASSSGTGYNEQFF
TGTGCCAGCAGTTCAGGTACAGGCTACAATGAGCAGTTCTTC
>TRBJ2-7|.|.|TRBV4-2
CASSQDFLSGSEQYF
TGTGCCAGCAGCCAAGATTTTCTCTCGGGGTCCGAGCAGTACTTC
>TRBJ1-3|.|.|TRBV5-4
CASSLYGGGSGNTIYF
TGTGCCAGCAGCTTGTACGGGGGGGGCTCTGGAAACACCATATATTTT
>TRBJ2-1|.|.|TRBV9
CASTALEHEQFF
TGTGCCAGCACCGCACTGGAGCATGAGCAGTTCTTC
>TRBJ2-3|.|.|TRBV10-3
CAISEFASGDTQYF
TGTGCCATCAGTGAGTTCGCGAGTGGAGATACGCAGTATTTT
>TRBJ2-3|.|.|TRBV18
CASSPNLGFDTQYF
TGTGCCAGCTCACCGAACCTAGGTTTCGATACGCAGTATTTT
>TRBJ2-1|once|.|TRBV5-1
CASSGGQITYNEQFF
TGCGCCAGCAGCGGGGGACAAATAACCTACAATGAGCAGTTCTTC
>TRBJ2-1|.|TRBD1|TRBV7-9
CASNRQGDNEQFF
TGTGCCAGCAACAGACAGGGAGACAATGAGCAGTTCTTC
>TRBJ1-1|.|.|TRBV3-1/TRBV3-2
CASSLSGGSDTEAFF
TGTGCCAGCAGCCTAAGTGGGGGCTCGGACACTGAAGCTTTCTTT
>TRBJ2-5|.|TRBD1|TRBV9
CASSGRDRPQETQYF
TGTGCCAGCAGCGGACGGGACAGACCACAAGAGACCCAGTACTTC
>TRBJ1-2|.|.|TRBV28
CASSLQKFYGYTF
TGTGCCAGCAGTTTACAGAAATTCTATGGCTACACCTTC
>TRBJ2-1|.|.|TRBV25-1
CASSDPMIYEQFF
TGTGCCAGCAGTGACCCTATGATCTATGAGCAGTTCTTC
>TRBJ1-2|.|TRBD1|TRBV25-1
CASSADRGRTYGYTF
TGTGCCAGCAGCGCTGACAGGGGGCGTACCTATGGCTACACCTTC
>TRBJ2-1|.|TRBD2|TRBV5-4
CASIPGTSGGARGYNEQFF
TGTGCCAGCATCCCTGGAACTAGCGGGGGGGCTCGTGGGTACAATGAGCAGTTCTTC
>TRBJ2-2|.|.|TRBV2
CASITESNTGELFF
TGTGCCAGCATAACGGAGTCGAACACCGGGGAGCTGTTTTTT
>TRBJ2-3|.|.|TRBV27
CATDETGFGTDTQYF
TGTGCCACCGACGAAACGGGGTTTGGAACAGATACGCAGTATTTT
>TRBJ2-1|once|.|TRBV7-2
CASSSRGAEQFF
TGTGCCAGCAGCTCCCGGGGGGCTGAGCAGTTCTTC
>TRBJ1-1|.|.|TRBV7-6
CASRGGAMNTEAFF
TGTGCCAGCAGGGGGGGGGCAATGAACACTGAAGCTTTCTTT
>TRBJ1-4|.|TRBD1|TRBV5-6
CASSRGWGTATNEKLFF
TGTGCCAGCAGCCGTGGTTGGGGGACAGCAACTAATGAAAAACTGTTTTTT
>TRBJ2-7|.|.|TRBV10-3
CAITSGAYEQYF
TGTGCCATCACCTCGGGGGCCTACGAGCAGTACTTC
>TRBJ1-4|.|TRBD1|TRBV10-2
CASSAGQGRKLFF
TGCGCCAGCAGTGCAGGACAGGGGAGAAAACTGTTTTTT
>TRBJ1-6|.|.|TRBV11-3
CASSSRDSPLHF
TGTGCCAGCAGCTCACGAGATTCACCCCTCCACTTT
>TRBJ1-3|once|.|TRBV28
CASFAESTGNTIYF
TGTGCCAGCTTCGCCGAGAGTACTGGAAACACCATATATTTT
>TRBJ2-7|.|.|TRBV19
CASSIGGLGPYEQYF
TGTGCCAGTAGTATAGGGGGGCTGGGTCCCTACGAGCAGTACTTC
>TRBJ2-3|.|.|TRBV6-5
CASSYGGPLSTDTQYF
TGTGCCAGCAGTTACGGTGGGCCCCTAAGCACAGATACGCAGTATTTT
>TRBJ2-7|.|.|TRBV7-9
CASSLVGGQLPFYEQYF
TGTGCCAGCAGCTTAGTAGGAGGACAGTTACCTTTCTACGAGCAGTACTTC
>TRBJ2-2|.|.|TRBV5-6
CASQDLTGTFTGELFF
TGTGCCAGCCAAGACCTAACAGGGACCTTCACCGGGGAGCTGTTTTTT
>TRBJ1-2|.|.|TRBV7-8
CASSLRTQLYGYTF
TGTGCCAGCAGCCTTAGGACTCAGCTCTATGGCTACACCTTC
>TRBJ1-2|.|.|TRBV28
CASTPPGQGNYGYTF
TGTGCCAGCACCCCACCTGGGCAGGGGAACTATGGCTACACCTTC
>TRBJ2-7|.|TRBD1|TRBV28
CASSSIRQGRPYEQYF
TGTGCCAGCAGTTCAATCCGACAGGGACGCCCCTACGAGCAGTACTTC